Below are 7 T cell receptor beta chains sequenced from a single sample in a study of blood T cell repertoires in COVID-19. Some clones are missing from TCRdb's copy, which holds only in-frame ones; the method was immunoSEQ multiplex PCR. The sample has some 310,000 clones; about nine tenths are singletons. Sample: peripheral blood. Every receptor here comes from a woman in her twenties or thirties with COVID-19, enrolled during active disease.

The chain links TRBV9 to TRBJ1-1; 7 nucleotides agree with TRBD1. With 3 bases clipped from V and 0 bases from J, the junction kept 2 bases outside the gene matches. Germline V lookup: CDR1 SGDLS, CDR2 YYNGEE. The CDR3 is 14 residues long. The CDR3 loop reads CASSEDRMNTEAFF. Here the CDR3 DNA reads TGTGCCAGCAGCGAGGACAGGATGAACACTGAAGCTTTCTTT.

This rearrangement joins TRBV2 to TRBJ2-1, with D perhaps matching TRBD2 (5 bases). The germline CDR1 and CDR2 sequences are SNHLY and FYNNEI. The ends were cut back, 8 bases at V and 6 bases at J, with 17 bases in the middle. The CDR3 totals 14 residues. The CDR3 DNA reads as TGTGCCAGCCGGGGTAGCGCACCTTTCAATGAGCAGTTCTTC. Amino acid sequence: CASRGSAPFNEQFF. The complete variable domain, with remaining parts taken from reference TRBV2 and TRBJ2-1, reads EPEVTQTPSHQVTQMGQEVILRCVPISNHLYFYWYRQILGQKVEFLVSFYNNEISEKSEIFDDQFSVERPDGSNFTLKIRSTKLEDSAMYFCASRGSAPFNEQFFGPGTRLTVL.

CDR3 nucleotides: TGTGCCAGCAGCTCTAGCAGATCGAACACCGGGGAGCTGTTTTTT. The encoded protein is CASSSSRSNTGELFF. The chain links TRBV11-1 to TRBJ2-2, with TRBD2 as a possible D gene (5 bases). CDR1 and CDR2 from the germline V gene are SGHAT and FQDESV (reference sequence). This CDR3 comprises 15 residues. V lost 4 bases and J 0 bases, leaving 9 bases between the germline ends.

CDR3 residues: CASLGGTYEQYF. The CDR3 DNA reads as TGTGCCAGCTTGGGGGGAACCTACGAGCAGTACTTC. The genes are TRBV6-6 and TRBJ2-7; D perhaps matches TRBD2 (6 bases). V lost 8 bases to trimming and J lost 2 bases, with 10 bases between them. CDR3 length: 12 amino acids. The germline gives CDR1 MNHNY, CDR2 SVGAGI (reference sequence).

The CDR3 DNA sequence: TGTGCCAGCAGCCCTTTGACTAGCGGGCGTAGCACAGATACGCAGTATTTT. Translated, it gives CASSPLTSGRSTDTQYF. The chain recombines TRBV5-4 with TRBJ2-3; 10 nucleotides match TRBD2. CDR3 size: 17 residues. CDR1 and CDR2 (germline): SGHNT, YYREEE (reference sequence). With 4 bases clipped from V and 0 bases from J, the junction kept 8 bases outside the gene matches.

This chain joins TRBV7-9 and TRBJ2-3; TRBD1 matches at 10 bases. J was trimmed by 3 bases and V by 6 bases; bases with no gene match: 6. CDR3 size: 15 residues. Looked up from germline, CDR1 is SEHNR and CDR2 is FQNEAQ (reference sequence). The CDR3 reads CASSMDRGGTDTQYF. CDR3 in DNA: TGTGCCAGCAGTATGGACAGGGGGGGTACAGATACGCAGTATTTT.

CDR3 bases: TGTGCCAGCAGCGTCGATAGCGCGAGCTCCTACGAGCAGTACTTC. Encoded protein: CASSVDSASSYEQYF. The genes are TRBV9 and TRBJ2-7, with a weak D call TRBD2 (5 bases). CDR3 length: 15 residues. Germline V CDR1 and CDR2: SGDLS, YYNGEE. V lost 2 bases, J lost 0 bases, and 12 bases lay in between.